The clone carrying this T cell receptor beta chain came up many times. Its antigen is as yet unknown. These data originate in a study of neurological immune-mediated disorders. The study's findings and limits: Neither clinical nor MRI features were found to be associated with the multiple sclerosis repertoire cluster.

The method for making cDNA was 5'RACE, and it used 10-nucleotide random UMIs. TCRdb re-called the 5' RACE reads through MiXCR, storing one row per CDR3 protein. The sample carries about 120,000 distinct CDR3 sequences, about 3.4% recorded once. CDR1 is LGHNA, CDR2 YSLEER, per germline. The V gene lost 1 base and the J gene lost 4 bases, with 11 bases spanning the gap. The CDR3 consists of 15 residues. This clonotype was sampled from a woman in her twenties or thirties with multiple sclerosis. The material sequenced was PBMCs. The chain carries TRBV4-3 and TRBJ1-5; a weak D match, TRBD1 (6 bases). Written as DNA, the CDR3 is TGCGCCAGCAGCCAAGGCGGGGGCGAGAATCAGCCCCAGCATTTT. Protein product: CASSQGGGENQPQHF.